This TCR beta chain was observed in a study of cytotoxic CD8 clonotypes in ibrutinib-treated CLL. Study overall: Each sample contained, on average, around 250,000 productive templates and about 88,000 productive rearrangements. Study outcomes and limitations: Clonality increased at ibrutinib response, then returned toward baseline at progression.

With respect to this clone: Its specificity is not known.

This table comes from immunoSEQ multiplex PCR, and its TCRdb copy is limited to in-frame clones, with some not included. In the table there are approximately 46,000 clones, over 60% of which are singletons. The V end lost 2 bases, the J end lost 3 bases, and 7 bases lay between the germline ends. Germline-derived CDR1 and CDR2 are MDHEN and SYDVKM. The CDR3 covers 13 residues. The receptor comes from a human donor with chronic lymphocytic leukemia. The chain uses TRBV28 and TRBJ2-5; D not certain. The sample in question was PBMCs, obtained after 12 months of ibrutinib treatment. CDR3 coding DNA: TGTGCCAGCAGTTTAGTTGGAAAAGAGACCCAGTACTTC. Translated, it gives CASSLVGKETQYF.